These 10 T cell receptor beta chains came from one sample sequenced in a study of OX40 agonist ivuxolimab in advanced cancers. Assay used: immunoSEQ multiplex PCR; TCRdb lists only in-frame clones, some missing. Of around 86,000 clones listed, around nine tenths are singletons. The sequencing used CD4+ or CD8+ T cells sorted from blood, collected in a trial of the OX40 agonist ivuxolimab. Source of these receptors: an adult with an advanced solid tumor such as melanoma, head and neck, liver or kidney cancer.

This clone was picked up one time. The CDR3 nucleotides are TGTGCCAGCAGTGGGGTGAAAGATACGCAGTATTTT. Protein: CASSGVKDTQYF. The V call is TRBV6-4, the J call TRBJ2-3; D remains unclear. CDR3 length: 12 residues. The germline V gene encodes CDR1 MRHNA and CDR2 SNTAGT. Trimming removed 4 bases from V and 5 bases from J, with 7 bases in between.

This chain links TRBV5-6 with TRBJ2-7; D possibly corresponds to TRBD1 (5 bases). CDR3 size: 16 residues. The V gene's germline CDR1 is SGHDT and CDR2 YYEEEE. V lost 4 bases to trimming and J lost 3 bases, with 20 bases between them. DNA of the CDR3: TGTGCCAGCAGCGGAACCTCGACAGAGAGTCACTACGAGCAGTACTTC. It yields the protein CASSGTSTESHYEQYF. The entire variable domain, with the rest obtained from reference TRBV5-6 and TRBJ2-7, is as follows: DAGVTQSPTHLIKTRGQQVTLRCSPKSGHDTVSWYQQALGQGPQFIFQYYEEEERQRGNFPDRFSGHQFPNYSSELNVNALLLGDSALYLCASSGTSTESHYEQYFGPGTRLTVT.

As to this clone: The junction departs from the called germline gene at one end, perhaps through a read error. The chain couples TRBV18 to TRBJ2-7; 7 bases fit TRBD1. There are 14 residues in the CDR3. Germline V gene sequence: CDR1 KGHSH, CDR2 LQKENI. CDR3 in DNA: TGTGCCAGCTCACCACCGGGACAGCCCTACGAGCAGTGCTTC. It specifies CASSPPGQPYEQCF. Full variable domain (rest looked up from reference TRBV18 and TRBJ2-7): NAGVMQNPRHLVRRRGQEARLRCSPMKGHSHVYWYRQLPEEGLKFMVYLQKENIIDESGMPKERFSAEFPKEGPSILRIQQVVRGDSAAYFCASSPPGQPYEQCFGPGTRLTVT.

This clone showed up just once. The chain combines TRBV7-6 with TRBJ1-4; D unresolved. Germline CDR1 SGHVS, CDR2 FNYEAQ. CDR3 size: 13 residues. The ends were cut back, 0 bases at V and 12 bases at J, with 11 bases in the middle. CDR3 nucleotides: TGTGCCAGCAGCTTAGCCCCAGGCGTGGAACTGTTTTTT. This gives the protein CASSLAPGVELFF. The variable domain in full, completed from reference TRBV7-6 and TRBJ1-4, reads GAGVSQSPRYKVTKRGQDVALRCDPISGHVSLYWYRQALGQGPEFLTYFNYEAQQDKSGLPNDRFSAERPEGSISTLTIQRTEQRDSAMYRCASSLAPGVELFFGSGTQLSVL.

The chain combines TRBV5-8 with TRBJ2-7, with D tentatively TRBD1 (5 bases). Trimming cost V 4 bases and J 3 bases, with 11 bases left between them. The CDR3 loop spans 13 amino acids. CDR1 and CDR2 (germline): SGHTS, YDEGEE. The CDR3 coding sequence is TGTGCCAGCAGCCGGGTGGGGCACTACGAGCAGTACTTC. It is translated as CASSRVGHYEQYF.

This chain's CDR3 is CAIRGVAGAAYEQYF. CDR3 coding DNA: TGTGCCATCAGGGGGGTGGCGGGGGCAGCCTACGAGCAGTACTTC. This chain links TRBV10-3 with TRBJ2-7; TRBD2 might be the D (7 bases). The V end was cut by 6 bases, the J end by 2 bases, with 17 bases between. Germline CDR1 is ENHRY and CDR2 is SYGVKD. The CDR3 extends over 15 amino acids.

This chain connects TRBV13 to TRBJ2-5; 16 bases align to TRBD2. The CDR3 runs to 17 residues. The V and J ends lost 4 bases and 5 bases, in that order; junction bases with no gene match: 7. Germline V gene data show CDR1 as PRHDT and CDR2 as FYEKMQ (reference sequence). CDR3 sequence reads: CASSSGLAGGSGETQYF. CDR3 coding DNA: TGTGCCAGCAGCTCGGGACTAGCGGGAGGGAGTGGGGAGACCCAGTACTTC.

This clone was counted once. The chain carries TRBV6-5 and TRBJ2-7; TRBD2 might be the D (6 bases). V was shortened by 2 bases and J by 7 bases, with 12 bases between the two germline ends. There are 13 residues in the CDR3. The germline V gene encodes CDR1 MNHEY and CDR2 SVGAGI. CDR3 sequence (DNA): TGTGCCAGCAGTTACCAGACCGCGGGGGAGCAGTACTTC. This codes for CASSYQTAGEQYF.

The V gene is TRBV9, the J gene TRBJ1-4; D remains unclear. CDR1 and CDR2 (germline): SGDLS, YYNGEE. This CDR3 spans 13 amino acids. The germline V and J ends were trimmed by 0 bases and 6 bases, with 6 bases remaining between them. The CDR3 region has the DNA TGTGCCAGCAGCGTAGGCCTCGATGAAAAACTGTTTTTT. Residues: CASSVGLDEKLFF.

The rearrangement uses TRBV7-2 and TRBJ2-1; weak D call: TRBD1 (6 bases). The V gene lost 5 bases and the J gene lost 0 bases, with 11 bases spanning the gap. Germline loops: CDR1 SGHTA, CDR2 FQGNSA. The length of the CDR3 is 15 residues. This CDR3 reads CASSPTGFSYNEQFF. The CDR3 DNA reads TGTGCCAGCAGCCCGACAGGTTTCTCCTACAATGAGCAGTTCTTC.